This T cell receptor beta chain was profiled in a study of CD8 T cells in ankylosing spondylitis. Using quantitative 5'-RACE with molecular barcodes, the authors made TCR beta libraries. TCRdb reprocessed the 5' RACE reads via MiXCR and lists one record per CDR3 protein. The sample has around 230,000 distinct CDR3 sequences, 8.2% seen once. V lost 5 bases to trimming and J lost 7 bases; unmatched junction nucleotides: 7. Germline loops: CDR1 SGHAT, CDR2 FQNNGV. The CDR3 contains 13 residues. Input material: blood, either unsorted or a sorted T cell fraction (not recorded which). The V gene is TRBV11-2, the J gene TRBJ2-5, with 7 bases matching TRBD1. The clonotype comes from a female donor with ankylosing spondylitis or in good health (not recorded which). CDR3 in DNA: TGTGCCAGCAGCCCCGACAGGGACGGGACCCAGTACTTC. Translation gives CASSPDRDGTQYF.